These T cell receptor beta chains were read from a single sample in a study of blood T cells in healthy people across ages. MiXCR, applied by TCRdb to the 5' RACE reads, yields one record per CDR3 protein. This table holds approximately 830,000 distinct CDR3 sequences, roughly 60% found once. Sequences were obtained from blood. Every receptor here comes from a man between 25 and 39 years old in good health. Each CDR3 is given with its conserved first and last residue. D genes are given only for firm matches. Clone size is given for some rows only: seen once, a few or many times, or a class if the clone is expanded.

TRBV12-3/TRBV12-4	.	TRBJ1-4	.	CASSPQETGGGKLFF	TGTGCCAGCAGTCCGCAGGAGACGGGGGGAGGAAAACTGTTTTTT
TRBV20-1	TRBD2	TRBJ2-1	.	CSAQPGRGLGEQFF	TGCAGTGCCCAACCCGGGAGGGGCCTCGGTGAGCAGTTCTTC
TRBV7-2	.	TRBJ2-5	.	CASIVGGGSRETQYF	TGTGCCAGCATTGTGGGTGGCGGTTCGCGTGAGACCCAGTACTTC
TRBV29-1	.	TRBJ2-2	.	CSVFNTGELFF	TGCAGCGTTTTCAACACCGGGGAGCTGTTTTTT
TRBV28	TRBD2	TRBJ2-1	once	CASSFFGTSYDEQFF	TGTGCCAGCAGTTTTTTCGGGACTAGCTACGATGAGCAGTTCTTC
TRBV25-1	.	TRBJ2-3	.	CASKTWGTDTQYF	TGTGCCAGCAAGACATGGGGCACAGATACGCAGTATTTT
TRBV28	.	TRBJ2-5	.	CASSLSTQDQYF	TGTGCCAGCAGTTTATCTACACAGGACCAGTACTTC
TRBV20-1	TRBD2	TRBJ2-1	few	CSARPWESGGSRWDEQFF	TGCAGTGCTAGACCATGGGAAAGCGGGGGGTCCCGTTGGGATGAGCAGTTCTTC
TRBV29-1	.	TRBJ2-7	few	CSAVSSYEQYF	TGCAGCGCGGTTAGCTCCTACGAGCAGTACTTC
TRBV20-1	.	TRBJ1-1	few	CSASTGRNTEAFF	TGCAGTGCTAGTACAGGGAGGAACACTGAAGCTTTCTTT
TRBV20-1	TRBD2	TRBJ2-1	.	CSARGKTSGGGSEQFF	TGCAGTGCTAGAGGGAAGACTAGCGGGGGGGGTTCTGAGCAGTTCTTC
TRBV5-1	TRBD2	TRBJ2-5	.	CASSGGTSGGSYNEQYF	TGCGCCAGCAGCGGCGGGACTAGCGGGGGGTCATACAATGAGCAGTACTTC
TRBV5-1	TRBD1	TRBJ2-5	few	CASSYPGGKTQYF	TGCGCCAGCAGCTATCCAGGGGGAAAGACCCAGTACTTC
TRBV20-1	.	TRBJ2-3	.	CSAPTGGARDTQYF	TGCAGTGCTCCTACAGGTGGAGCAAGAGATACGCAGTATTTT
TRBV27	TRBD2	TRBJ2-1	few	CASSLKTSGVSYNEQFF	TGTGCCAGCAGTTTAAAGACTAGCGGGGTCTCCTACAATGAGCAGTTCTTC
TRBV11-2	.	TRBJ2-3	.	CASSLDRGDPADTQYF	TGTGCCAGCAGCTTAGATAGGGGGGATCCTGCAGATACGCAGTATTTT
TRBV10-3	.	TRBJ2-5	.	CASGAAKETQYF	TGTGCCAGCGGGGCAGCGAAAGAGACCCAGTACTTC
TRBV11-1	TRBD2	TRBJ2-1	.	CASSSPSGNTDEQFF	TGTGCCAGCAGCAGCCCTAGCGGTAATACGGATGAGCAGTTCTTC
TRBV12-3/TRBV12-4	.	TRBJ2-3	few	CASSFAGRAYTDTQYF	TGTGCCAGCAGTTTTGCCGGCAGGGCCTACACAGATACGCAGTATTTT
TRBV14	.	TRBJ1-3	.	CASSPGVNTIYF	TGTGCCAGCAGCCCAGGCGTAAACACCATATATTTT
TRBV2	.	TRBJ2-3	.	CASSGAGPTDTQYF	TGTGCCAGCAGTGGGGCAGGACCCACAGATACGCAGTATTTT
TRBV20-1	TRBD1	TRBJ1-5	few	CSARMLGQGNQPQHF	TGCAGTGCTAGAATGTTGGGACAGGGAAATCAGCCCCAGCATTTT
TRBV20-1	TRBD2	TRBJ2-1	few	CSAPRTSITYNEQFF	TGCAGTGCTCCCAGGACTAGTATTACCTACAATGAGCAGTTCTTC
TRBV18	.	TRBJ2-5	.	CASSGSGHIYEETQYF	TGTGCCAGCTCCGGATCGGGCCACATTTATGAAGAGACCCAGTACTTC
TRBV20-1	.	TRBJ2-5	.	CSASVTRGETQYF	TGCAGTGCTAGTGTAACTAGAGGAGAGACCCAGTACTTC
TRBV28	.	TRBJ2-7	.	CASSSHLPGLHEQYF	TGTGCCAGCAGTTCTCACCTCCCAGGGTTACACGAGCAGTACTTC
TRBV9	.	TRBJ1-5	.	CASSVGIGAGNDQPQHF	TGTGCCAGCAGCGTAGGGATCGGGGCAGGGAATGATCAGCCCCAGCATTTT
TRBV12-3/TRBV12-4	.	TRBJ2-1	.	CASSAAGTGSYNEQFF	TGTGCCAGCAGTGCCGCCGGGACCGGCTCCTACAATGAGCAGTTCTTC
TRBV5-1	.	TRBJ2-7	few	CASSPPPGRSSYEQYF	TGCGCCAGCAGTCCTCCCCCGGGCAGGTCCTCCTACGAGCAGTACTTC
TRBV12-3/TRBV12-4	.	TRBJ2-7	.	CASMSAYEQYF	TGTGCCAGCATGTCAGCATACGAGCAGTACTTC
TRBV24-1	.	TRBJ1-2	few	CAPGGYTF	TGTGCCCCGGGAGGCTACACCTTC
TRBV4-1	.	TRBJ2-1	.	CASSRHDSGAYNEQFF	TGCGCCAGCAGCCGTCATGACAGTGGGGCCTACAATGAGCAGTTCTTC
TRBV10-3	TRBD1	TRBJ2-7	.	CAISRTGGYEQYF	TGTGCCATCAGCAGGACAGGGGGATACGAGCAGTACTTC
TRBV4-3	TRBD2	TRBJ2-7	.	CASSQETSGWNEQYF	TGCGCCAGCAGCCAAGAGACTAGCGGGTGGAACGAGCAGTACTTC
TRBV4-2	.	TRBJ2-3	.	CASSDVTDTQYF	TGTGCCAGCAGTGATGTGACGGATACGCAGTATTTT
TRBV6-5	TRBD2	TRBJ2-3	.	CASSYRFSGGSDTQYF	TGTGCCAGCAGTTACAGGTTTAGCGGGGGTAGCGATACGCAGTATTTT
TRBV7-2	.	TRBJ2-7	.	CASSLELGSRKGYEQYF	TGTGCCAGCAGCTTAGAATTAGGCAGCAGGAAAGGCTACGAGCAGTACTTC
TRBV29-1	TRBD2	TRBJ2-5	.	CSVVAGGFETQYF	TGCAGCGTGGTAGCGGGGGGGTTCGAGACCCAGTACTTC
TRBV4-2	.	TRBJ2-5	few	CASSQASTRAQETQYF	TGTGCCAGCAGCCAAGCATCGACACGAGCCCAAGAGACCCAGTACTTC
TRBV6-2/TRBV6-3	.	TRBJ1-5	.	CATLVRGEGTQPQHF	TGTGCCACCTTGGTCAGGGGCGAAGGCACTCAGCCCCAGCATTTT
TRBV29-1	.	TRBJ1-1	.	CSGVRRGTEAFF	TGCAGCGGCGTGAGGAGAGGGACTGAAGCTTTCTTT
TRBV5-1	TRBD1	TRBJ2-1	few	CASSLTGDEQFF	TGTGCCAGCAGCCTGACAGGGGATGAGCAGTTCTTC
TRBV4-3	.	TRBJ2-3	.	CASSQDWVVDTQYF	TGCGCCAGCAGCCAAGATTGGGTGGTGGATACGCAGTATTTT
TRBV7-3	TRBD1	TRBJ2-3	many	CASSSNTGASTDTQYF	TGTGCCAGCAGCTCCAATACAGGGGCTAGCACAGATACGCAGTATTTT
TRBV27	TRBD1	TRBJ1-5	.	CASRGRGHRSNQPQHF	TGTGCCAGCAGGGGGAGGGGGCATCGGAGCAATCAGCCCCAGCATTTT
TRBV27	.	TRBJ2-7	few	CASSLAGAMDEQYF	TGTGCCAGCAGCCTAGCAGGGGCTATGGACGAGCAGTACTTC
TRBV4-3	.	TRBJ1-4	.	CASSQLGEKLFF	TGCGCCAGCAGCCAACTGGGAGAAAAACTGTTTTTT
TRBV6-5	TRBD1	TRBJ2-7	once	CASNPDGTAGIYEQYF	TGTGCCAGCAATCCGGACGGGACAGCTGGTATCTACGAGCAGTACTTC
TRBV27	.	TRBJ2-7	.	CASSFGSRGPYEQYF	TGTGCCAGCAGTTTCGGGAGCAGGGGACCCTACGAGCAGTACTTC
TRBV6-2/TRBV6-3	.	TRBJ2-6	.	CASNYRPGSSGANVLTF	TGTGCCAGCAATTACCGTCCGGGAAGCTCTGGGGCCAACGTCCTGACTTTC
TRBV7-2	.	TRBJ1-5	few	CASSFGLTPNQPQHF	TGTGCCAGCAGCTTTGGGTTGACCCCTAATCAGCCCCAGCATTTT
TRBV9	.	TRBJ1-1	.	CASSFGEGGTEAFF	TGTGCCAGCAGCTTCGGGGAGGGTGGCACTGAAGCTTTCTTT
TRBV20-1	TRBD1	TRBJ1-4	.	CSATDRTGNEKLFF	TGCAGTGCCACGGACAGGACCGGTAATGAAAAACTGTTTTTT